The rows below give T cell receptor beta chains drawn from one sample of a study of CD8+ T cells in alopecia areata. The data were produced by immunoSEQ multiplex PCR, yet TCRdb's version contains in-frame clones alone and is incomplete. The data show 30,000 to 35,000 clones, with around 50% seen just once and 30% to 50% held by the top ten. Specimen: NKG2D-high CD8+ T cells sorted from blood. All receptors come from a human donor with alopecia areata. Both conserved end residues are part of each CDR3. A D gene is named only where the DNA matches it firmly. Clone size appears in some rows only: once, few, many, or a class for an expanded clone.

TRBV19,-,-,TRBJ1-1,TGTGCCAGTAGTATAGTGAGGGGGACTGAAGCTTTCTTT,CASSIVRGTEAFF
TRBV28,few,-,TRBJ1-1,TGTGCCAGCAGTCAACTAGGGAGAGCTGAAGCTTTCTTT,CASSQLGRAEAFF
TRBV7-6,-,-,TRBJ2-7,TGTGCCAGCAGCTCAGCCGACTCGCTAGCCTACGAGCAGTACTTC,CASSSADSLAYEQYF
TRBV28,-,TRBD1,TRBJ1-5,TGTGCCAGCAGCCTTGACAGGGTCAATCAGCCCCAGCATTTT,CASSLDRVNQPQHF
TRBV7-9,few,-,TRBJ2-1,TGTGCCAGCAGCTTAGGGTACAATGAGCAGTTCTTC,CASSLGYNEQFF
TRBV7-9,-,TRBD2,TRBJ2-3,TGTGCCAGCAGTCCTAAAGCGGGGTACCCAGATACGCAGTATTTT,CASSPKAGYPDTQYF
TRBV4-2,many,TRBD1,TRBJ2-1,TGTGCCAGCAGCCCGGGACAGGGCAACAATGAGCAGTTCTTC,CASSPGQGNNEQFF
TRBV5-1,-,-,TRBJ1-1,TGCGCCAGCAGCGCCGGGACGGTTGAAGCTTTCTTT,CASSAGTVEAFF
TRBV13,-,-,TRBJ1-1,TGTGCCAGCAGTGATAGAGCTACTGAAGCTTTCTTT,CASSDRATEAFF
TRBV5-4,few,-,TRBJ2-7,TGTGCCAGCAGCTTGGGGCAGAACTCCTACGAGCAGTACTTC,CASSLGQNSYEQYF
TRBV11-2,-,-,TRBJ2-5,TGTGCCAGCAGCCGTACAGGAGAGCAAGAGACCCAGTACTTC,CASSRTGEQETQYF
TRBV4-3,-,-,TRBJ2-1,TGCGCCAGCAGCCAATCTTACCAGGTTTCCTACAATGAGCAGTTCTTC,CASSQSYQVSYNEQFF
TRBV14,few,-,TRBJ2-3,TGTGCCAGCAGCCAAGATCCTTTCCGGCCAGATACGCAGTATTTT,CASSQDPFRPDTQYF
TRBV11-2,-,TRBD2,TRBJ2-2,TGTGCCAGCAGCTCCCCGGGACTAAAAAACACCGGGGAGCTGTTTTTT,CASSSPGLKNTGELFF
TRBV9,-,TRBD1,TRBJ2-1,TGTGCCAGCAGCGAGCCGGGACAGGGGGGGTATACGGATGAGCAGTTCTTC,CASSEPGQGGYTDEQFF
TRBV5-1,-,-,TRBJ1-2,TGCGCCAGCAGCTGGTCCGCCCCTGCGGGCTATGGCTACACCTTC,CASSWSAPAGYGYTF
TRBV7-8,-,-,TRBJ2-3,TGTGCCAGCAGCTCGGGGACGGGTAGCACAGATACGCAGTATTTT,CASSSGTGSTDTQYF
TRBV29-1,-,-,TRBJ2-1,TGCAGCGGTGACCCTTGGGAGACCAATGAGCAGTTCTTC,CSGDPWETNEQFF
TRBV10-3,few,-,TRBJ2-7,TGTGCCATCAGTGAGTCGATTTACGAGCAGTACTTC,CAISESIYEQYF
TRBV7-9,few,-,TRBJ2-7,TGTGCCAGCAGCTTAGACTACTGGGACCACTACGAGCAGTACTTC,CASSLDYWDHYEQYF
TRBV14,-,-,TRBJ1-1,TGTGCCAGCAGCCAGCTACAGCTACACACTGAAGCTTTCTTT,CASSQLQLHTEAFF
TRBV5-1,-,-,TRBJ2-7,TGCGCCAGCAGCTGGGGGTGCGGGCGGGGCCACGAGCAGTACTTC,CASSWGCGRGHEQYF
TRBV29-1,once,TRBD1,TRBJ1-3,TGCAGCGTGGAAACAGGGGCCTCTGGAAACACCATATATTTT,CSVETGASGNTIYF
TRBV27,-,-,TRBJ2-1,TGTGCCAGCAGTCCTCTGGGCAGTGTCAATGAGCAGTTCTTC,CASSPLGSVNEQFF
TRBV15,-,TRBD2,TRBJ2-7,TGTGCCACCAGCAGAGGCGGCGGGACTATCTCCTACGAGCAGTACTTC,CATSRGGGTISYEQYF
TRBV7-2,-,TRBD2,TRBJ2-1,TGTGCCAGCAGCCTAGCGGGAGTATCCTACAATGAGCAGTTCTTC,CASSLAGVSYNEQFF
TRBV27,-,-,TRBJ2-7,TGTGCCAGCAGTTTATCTCCAGCCTACGAGCAGTACTTC,CASSLSPAYEQYF
TRBV7-9,few,-,TRBJ2-3,TGTGCCAGCAGCTTAAGAGGATTCGGCACAGATACGCAGTATTTT,CASSLRGFGTDTQYF
TRBV7-6,-,-,TRBJ2-1,TGTGCCAGCAGCTTATGGGCGGGCCTAGGAAATGAGCAGTTCTTC,CASSLWAGLGNEQFF
TRBV28,few,-,TRBJ2-5,TGTGCCAGCAGTCCCCTTAACGGGAGAGGGGAGACCCAGTACTTC,CASSPLNGRGETQYF
TRBV14,-,TRBD2,TRBJ2-3,TGTGCCAGTTCAAAGCGGGAGGGCCGGGTCACAGATACGCAGTATTTT,CASSKREGRVTDTQYF
TRBV7-9,-,-,TRBJ2-7,TGTGCCAGCAGCTTAGCCAGGGAGCAGTACTTC,CASSLAREQYF
TRBV7-9,-,-,TRBJ1-6,TGTGCCAGCAGCCGAGAGAGTTCACCCCTCCACTTT,CASSRESSPLHF
TRBV4-1,-,-,TRBJ2-3,TGCGCCAGCAGCCAAGTGGTTCAGCGGGCCACAGATACGCAGTATTTT,CASSQVVQRATDTQYF
TRBV5-1,-,-,TRBJ2-1,TGCGCCAGCAGCTTGGCACAGGGAAGGGAGCAGTTCTTC,CASSLAQGREQFF